These 29 T cell receptor beta chains were sequenced from one sample in a study of long-term antiretroviral therapy in people with HIV. At survey level, the immunoSEQ assay was run in its v3.0 version. Clones were read by immunoSEQ multiplex PCR, and TCRdb kept only the in-frame ones, dropping some. The table shows 33,000 or so clones, with 95% to 98% occurring only once. The sequences come from unsorted PBMCs, collected 7.6 years after starting antiretroviral therapy. These TCRs come from a man under 40 with HIV.

The chain uses TRBV11-2 and TRBJ1-6; 7 bases are shared with TRBD1. Germline V lookup: CDR1 SGHAT, CDR2 FQNNGV. The CDR3 covers 14 residues. V was clipped by 5 bases and J by 7 bases; unmatched bases: 5. CDR3 loop: CASSRGGANSPLHF. The CDR3 DNA is TGTGCCAGCAGCCGAGGGGGCGCGAATTCACCCCTCCACTTT.

The rearrangement links TRBV4-2 to TRBJ2-1; D possibly uses TRBD1 or TRBD2 (6 bases each). CDR1 LGHNA and CDR2 YNFKEQ come from the germline V gene. Trimming took 2 bases from V and 14 from J, leaving 22 bases between them. The CDR3 runs 15 residues. As DNA, the CDR3 is TGTGCCAGCAGCCAAATCTCGGGGGCTAGTGAAGAAAAGTTCTTC. It specifies CASSQISGASEEKFF.

The chain has TRBV30 and TRBJ2-3; D ambiguous. The CDR3 extends over 14 amino acids. Germline V CDR1 and CDR2: GTSNPN, SVGIG (reference sequence). V dropped 1 base and J dropped 5 bases, with 13 bases sitting between them. The CDR3 DNA reads TGTGCCTGGAGTGACCGGATGAAGGGAGATACGCAGTATTTT. It is translated as CAWSDRMKGDTQYF.

The V and J genes are TRBV5-1 and TRBJ2-1; D ambiguous. V lost 0 bases, J lost 4 bases, and 11 bases lay in between. The CDR3 has 15 residues. Germline assignment: CDR1 SGHRS and CDR2 YFSETQ. CDR3 sequence (DNA): TGCGCCAGCAGCTTGGCGTTACAATTATACAATGAGCAGTTCTTC. Protein: CASSLALQLYNEQFF. The full variable domain, in which reference TRBV5-1 and TRBJ2-1 provide the parts outside the CDR3, is KAGVTQTPRYLIKTRGQQVTLSCSPISGHRSVSWYQQTPGQGLQFLFEYFSETQRNKGNFPGRFSGRQFSNSRSEMNVSTLELGDSALYLCASSLALQLYNEQFFGPGTRLTVL.

This clone was recorded only once. The rearrangement uses TRBV7-2 and TRBJ2-3; D remains unclear. Trimming took off 3 bases at V and 0 bases at J, with 4 bases between the two ends. CDR1 and CDR2 from the germline V gene are SGHTA and FQGNSA. This CDR3 is 13 amino acids long. The CDR3 protein is CASSFGSTDTQYF. CDR3 sequence (DNA): TGTGCCAGCAGCTTTGGTAGCACAGATACGCAGTATTTT.

V and J are TRBV5-6 and TRBJ2-1; D possibly corresponds to TRBD2 (6 bases). The CDR3 runs 17 residues. V was shortened by 1 base and J by 0 bases, with 14 bases between the two germline ends. Per germline, CDR1 SGHDT and CDR2 YYEEEE. The CDR3 nucleotides read TGTGCCAGCAGCTTGAGGGAGCGGGCGAGCTCCTACAATGAGCAGTTCTTC. Translating it yields CASSLRERASSYNEQFF.

The rearrangement links TRBV4-3 to TRBJ2-1; 8 bases align to TRBD1. The CDR3 consists of 14 residues. Germline V gives CDR1 LGHNA, CDR2 YSLEER. With V trimmed by 5 bases and J by 7 bases, 7 bases remained unmatched. The DNA of the CDR3 is TGCGCCAGCAGCACCAGGGGGCCAGGGAATGAGCAGTTCTTC. The encoded protein is CASSTRGPGNEQFF.

The V and J genes are TRBV4-3 and TRBJ1-1; no firm D call. Per the germline V gene, CDR1 is LGHNA and CDR2 is YSLEER. V was clipped by 0 bases and J by 1 base, with 9 bases between them. This CDR3 is 15 amino acids long. CDR3 in amino acids: CASSQDSSQNTEAFF. For the CDR3, the DNA is TGCGCCAGCAGCCAAGATTCTTCGCAGAACACTGAAGCTTTCTTT.

The chain couples TRBV27 to TRBJ2-7, with D possibly called TRBD1 or TRBD2 (5 bases each). The length of the CDR3 is 12 residues. Germline values: CDR1 MNHEY, CDR2 SMNVEV (reference sequence). V shed 6 bases and J shed 7 bases, with 13 bases lying between them. CDR3 in amino acids: CASRGPDLEQYF. CDR3 DNA: TGTGCCAGCAGGGGACCTGATTTAGAGCAGTACTTC.

This chain uses TRBV15 with TRBJ2-7; the match to TRBD1 covers 9 bases. Germline V gene sequence: CDR1 LNHNV, CDR2 YYDKDF (reference sequence). The CDR3 is 15 residues long. V was pared by 3 bases and J by 3 bases, with 6 bases of the junction left unmatched. The CDR3 region is CATSRAPGQGYEQYF. CDR3 nucleotides: TGTGCCACCAGCAGGGCTCCGGGACAGGGCTACGAGCAGTACTTC.

V is TRBV4-1 and J is TRBJ2-5; TRBD2 is a possible D gene (5 bases). This CDR3 is 12 amino acids long. The V gene's germline CDR1 is MGHRA and CDR2 YSYEKL. V gave up 2 bases and J gave up 7 bases, with 8 bases separating them. In DNA form, the CDR3 reads TGCGCCAGCAGCCAATTAGGAGGGACCCAGTACTTC. Protein: CASSQLGGTQYF.

The V gene is TRBV30, the J gene TRBJ1-2, with TRBD1 as a possible D gene (5 bases). Trimming shortened V by 3 bases and J by 8 bases, and 10 bases separated the two germline ends. The CDR3 extends over 11 amino acids. Germline lookup yields CDR1 GTSNPN and CDR2 SVGIG (reference sequence). The CDR3 sequence: CAWRGVWGYTF. CDR3 bases: TGTGCCTGGAGAGGGGTTTGGGGCTACACCTTC.

This chain joins TRBV9 and TRBJ1-3; D not resolved. The CDR3 loop spans 14 amino acids. Germline CDR1 and CDR2: SGDLS and YYNGEE. The ends were cut back, 4 bases at V and 1 base at J, with 9 bases in the middle. In DNA form, the CDR3 reads TGTGCCAGCAGCAAGGGCGGTTCTGGAAACACCATATATTTT. Translation: CASSKGGSGNTIYF.

This chain uses TRBV9 with TRBJ1-2; D not certain. Germline loops: CDR1 SGDLS, CDR2 YYNGEE. The V gene lost 0 bases and the J gene lost 4 bases, with 13 bases spanning the gap. The CDR3 totals 15 residues. As DNA, the CDR3 is TGTGCCAGCAGCGTAGATGCAGGCATATCCTATGGCTACACCTTC. This translates into CASSVDAGISYGYTF.

The chain couples TRBV6-1 to TRBJ2-3; a possible D gene is TRBD1 (5 bases). The CDR3 runs 14 residues. The V gene lost 5 bases and the J gene lost 2 bases, with 11 bases spanning the gap. Germline CDR1 MNHNS, CDR2 SASEGT. CDR3 nucleotides: TGTGCCAGCAGTTTGACAGTCATCACAGATACGCAGTATTTT. Translating gives CASSLTVITDTQYF.

The genes are TRBV4-3 and TRBJ2-3; D is undetermined. The germline V gene has CDR1 LGHNA and CDR2 YSLEER. Trimming pared 2 bases from V and 6 bases from J, leaving 15 bases between. This CDR3 region has 15 residues. In DNA, the CDR3 is TGCGCCAGCAGCCAATGGAGTGTCGAGCCCGATACGCAGTATTTT. As protein: CASSQWSVEPDTQYF.

This chain joins TRBV4-1 and TRBJ2-7, with D uncertain. CDR1 and CDR2 (germline): MGHRA, YSYEKL. Trimming stripped 0 bases from V and 3 bases from J, with 12 bases between. The length of the CDR3 is 15 residues. The CDR3 spells CASSQEGPLNYEQYF. In nucleotides, the CDR3 is TGCGCCAGCAGCCAAGAAGGGCCCTTAAACTACGAGCAGTACTTC.

V usage is TRBV9 and J usage is TRBJ2-3; 7 bases line up with TRBD2. Germline assignment: CDR1 SGDLS and CDR2 YYNGEE. V was pared by 2 bases and J by 5 bases, with 14 bases of the junction left unmatched. This CDR3 is 17 amino acids long. The CDR3 nucleotides are TGTGCCAGCAGCGTGGCCCCCCGGGGGGTGAAGGGAGATACGCAGTATTTT. It is translated as CASSVAPRGVKGDTQYF.

The chain combines TRBV18 with TRBJ2-1, with 13 nucleotides matching TRBD2. CDR1 is KGHSH, CDR2 LQKENI, per germline. This CDR3 has 16 residues. Unmatched junction bases numbered 9, after V lost 8 bases and J lost 5 bases. The CDR3 DNA is TGTGCCAGCAGGGTGCCGGGACTAGCGGGGAACAATGAGCAGTTCTTC. This sequence encodes CASRVPGLAGNNEQFF.

This CDR3 reads CASSLRGQGPSTDTQYF. The CDR3 nucleotides read TGCGCCAGCAGCTTGCGAGGACAGGGACCTAGCACAGATACGCAGTATTTT. This chain uses TRBV5-1 with TRBJ2-3, with 8 nucleotides matching TRBD1. V dropped 1 base and J dropped 0; count of bases not matched to a gene: 7. The CDR3 is 17 amino acids. CDR1 is SGHRS, CDR2 YFSETQ, per germline.

The chain has TRBV30 and TRBJ2-5, with a weak D call TRBD2 (5 bases). The CDR3 has 13 amino acids. Germline loops: CDR1 GTSNPN, CDR2 SVGIG (reference sequence). V lost 2 bases, J lost 1 base, and 8 bases lay in between. DNA of the CDR3: TGTGCCTGGAGTACCGGGGTCCAAGAGACCCAGTACTTC. Translation: CAWSTGVQETQYF. Filled out from reference TRBV30 and TRBJ2-5, the complete variable domain reads SQTIHQWPATLVQPVGSPLSLECTVEGTSNPNLYWYRQAAGRGLQLLFYSVGIGQISSEVPQNLSASRPQDRQFILSSKKLLLSDSGFYLCAWSTGVQETQYFGPGTRLLVL.

The rearrangement links TRBV7-6 to TRBJ2-5; perhaps D is TRBD1 or TRBD2 (5 bases each). Trimming cost V 5 bases and J 4 bases, with 17 bases left between them. The CDR3 loop spans 15 amino acids. CDR1 is SGHVS and CDR2 is FNYEAQ in the germline V gene. In DNA form, the CDR3 reads TGTGCCAGCAGCACAACCTCCGGGACCCCAGAGACCCAGTACTTC. It specifies CASSTTSGTPETQYF.

This clone has only one observation. The rearrangement uses TRBV7-9 and TRBJ2-7; perhaps D is TRBD1 or TRBD2 (5 bases each). The V and J ends lost 3 bases and 6 bases respectively, with 12 bases between them. CDR1 SEHNR and CDR2 FQNEAQ come from the germline V gene (reference sequence). The CDR3 is made up of 13 amino acids. The CDR3 here is CASSFVFGGEQYF. CDR3 nucleotide sequence: TGTGCCAGCAGCTTCGTCTTTGGGGGCGAGCAGTACTTC.

The chain uses TRBV9 and TRBJ2-2; perhaps TRBD2 as D (6 bases). V gave up 6 bases and J gave up 0 bases, with 9 bases separating them. This CDR3 contains 14 residues. The germline V gene encodes CDR1 SGDLS and CDR2 YYNGEE. DNA for the CDR3: TGTGCCAGCATGGGGACTCCGAACACCGGGGAGCTGTTTTTT. Residues: CASMGTPNTGELFF.

V is TRBV11-1 and J is TRBJ1-4; D is possibly TRBD1 (6 bases). The germline V gene has CDR1 SGHAT and CDR2 FQDESV (reference sequence). Trimming took off 5 bases at V and 8 bases at J, with 15 bases between the two ends. The CDR3 loop spans 14 amino acids. The CDR3 loop is CASSPRDKGEKLFF. CDR3 bases: TGTGCCAGCAGCCCCCGGGACAAGGGCGAAAAACTGTTTTTT.

The chain couples TRBV6-6 to TRBJ1-1, with a possible D match to TRBD1 (6 bases). CDR3 size: 12 residues. Trimming took off 5 bases at V and 5 bases at J, with 9 bases between the two ends. The germline V gene has CDR1 MNHNY and CDR2 SVGAGI (reference sequence). The CDR3 sequence is CASSRTGTEAFF. The DNA of the CDR3 is TGTGCCAGCAGTCGCACAGGGACTGAAGCTTTCTTT.

The V and J genes are TRBV19 and TRBJ1-5; D is unclear. Germline CDR1 is LNHDA and CDR2 is SQIVND (reference sequence). The CDR3 contains 13 residues. The ends were cut back, 4 bases at V and 1 base at J, with 5 bases in the middle. This CDR3 reads CASSTDSNQPQHF. CDR3 bases: TGTGCCAGTAGTACGGACAGCAATCAGCCCCAGCATTTT.

V and J are TRBV25-1 and TRBJ1-2, with 7 bases that match TRBD1. This CDR3 is built from 15 residues. Germline CDR1 and CDR2: MGHDK and SYGVNS. V shed 5 bases and J 8 bases; nucleotides not matched to a gene: 14. CDR3 DNA sequence: TGTGCCAGCAGTAACCTCAGGGGGGAAGGGGGAGGCTACACCTTC. Its translation: CASSNLRGEGGGYTF.

The chain couples TRBV6-5 to TRBJ1-5; D is uncertain. This CDR3 comprises 12 residues. Per the germline V gene, CDR1 is MNHEY and CDR2 is SVGAGI. V was shortened by 7 bases and J by 7 bases, with 11 bases between the two germline ends. CDR3 nucleotides: TGTGCCAGCAATCTCCCCGGGCAGCCCCAGCATTTT. Amino acid sequence: CASNLPGQPQHF.